Below, 4 T cell receptor beta chains from the same sample are listed, as sequenced in a study of cytomegalovirus exposure and HLA in healthy donors (dated 2017 in TCRdb). Preparation of the library involved the immunoSEQ multiplex PCR assay. A mixture of 60 forward primers for TCR Vbeta segments and 13 reverse primers for TCR Jbeta segments was used in the multiplex PCR. TCRdb holds this immuneACCESS table with in-frame rearrangements only. Some clones are missing; in checked studies, unresolved V genes explain under half, and the rest has no known cause. Recorded for this sample are 150,000 to 200,000 clones; around 80% of them occurred a single time. 1.5% to 2.5% of the sample is held by the ten biggest clonotypes. The sequencing sample was made of PBMCs. Every receptor here comes from a man between 18 and 35 years old in good health and CMV-seronegative.

The chain combines TRBV28 with TRBJ2-1, with 9 nucleotides matching TRBD2. The CDR3 loop spans 14 amino acids. Germline V gene data show CDR1 as MDHEN and CDR2 as SYDVKM. Trimming took 3 bases from V and 6 from J; bases not matched to a gene: 3. The chain's CDR3 is CASSFRGGANEQFF. The DNA of the CDR3 is TGTGCCAGCAGTTTCCGCGGGGGGGCCAATGAGCAGTTCTTC.

The chain carries TRBV9 and TRBJ1-3; D is unclear. The CDR3 is made up of 14 amino acids. Trimming cost V 0 bases and J 0 bases, with 4 bases left between them. Germline V gives CDR1 SGDLS, CDR2 YYNGEE. CDR3 sequence (DNA): TGTGCCAGCAGCGTAGGGCCCTCTGGAAACACCATATATTTT. This encodes CASSVGPSGNTIYF.

The chain couples TRBV30 to TRBJ2-7; D might be TRBD2 (7 bases). This CDR3 has 16 amino acids. Germline V gene sequence: CDR1 GTSNPN, CDR2 SVGIG (reference sequence). Trimming pared 5 bases from V and 0 bases from J, leaving 20 bases between. The CDR3 DNA follows: TGTGCCTGGGGAAGGGGGGGAGGTACCTTCTCCTACGAGCAGTACTTC. Protein sequence: CAWGRGGGTFSYEQYF.

CDR3 bases: TGTGCCTGGAGTCCAGGGCGGACCGGGGAGCTGTTTTTT. Translating gives CAWSPGRTGELFF. The chain couples TRBV30 to TRBJ2-2; possible D gene TRBD1, 5 bases. Germline V CDR1 and CDR2: GTSNPN, SVGIG (reference sequence). CDR3 length: 13 residues. Trimming left V 2 bases short and J 5 bases short, with 9 bases between.